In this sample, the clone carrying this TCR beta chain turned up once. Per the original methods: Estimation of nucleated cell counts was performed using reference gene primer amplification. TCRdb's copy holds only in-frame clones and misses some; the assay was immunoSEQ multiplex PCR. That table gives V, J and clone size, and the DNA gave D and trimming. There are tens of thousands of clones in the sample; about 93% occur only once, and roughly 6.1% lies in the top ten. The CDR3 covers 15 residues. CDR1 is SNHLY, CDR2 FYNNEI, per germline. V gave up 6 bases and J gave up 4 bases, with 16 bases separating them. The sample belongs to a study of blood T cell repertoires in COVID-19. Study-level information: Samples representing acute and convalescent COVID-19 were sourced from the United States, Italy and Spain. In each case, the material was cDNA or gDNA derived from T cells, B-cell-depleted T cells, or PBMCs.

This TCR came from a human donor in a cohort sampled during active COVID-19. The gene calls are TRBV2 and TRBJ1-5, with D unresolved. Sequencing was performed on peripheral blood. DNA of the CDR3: TGTGCCAGCAGGACCGGGAGCTATCGTAATCAGCCCCAGCATTTT. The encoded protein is CASRTGSYRNQPQHF.